This T cell receptor beta chain comes out of a study of blood T cells in healthy people across ages. Notes on the study in general: Diversity was higher, and naive CD4+ cells more numerous, in long-lived donors than in aged donors. Strongly correlated with naive T cell percentage was TCR beta diversity.

Remarks on this clonotype: Its antigen is undetermined.

Germline V gene data show CDR1 as SGHRS and CDR2 as YFSETQ. The V segment lost 4 bases and the J segment 2 bases; nucleotides outside the gene matches: 5. The CDR3 spans 14 residues. A J-beta primer mix and a sample-barcoded 5' primer were used in a second PCR of about 6 to 12 cycles. TCRdb reprocessed the 5' RACE reads via MiXCR and lists one record per CDR3 protein. Among over 700,000 distinct CDR3 sequences listed, 53% were seen once. J is TRBJ2-7 and V is TRBV5-1, with 8 bases fitting TRBD2. This TCR came from a man aged 80 or over in good health. Sequenced material: blood. CDR3 DNA: TGCGCCAGCAGCCATAGCGGGATGACCTACGAGCAGTACTTC. Its translation is CASSHSGMTYEQYF.